A selection of T cell receptor beta chains follows, all from one sample in a study of T cell repertoires in cytomegalovirus infection. MiXCR, run by TCRdb on the reads, gives a single entry per CDR3 protein. The sample lists about 740,000 distinct CDR3 sequences, less than 40% occurring once. Sequencing used PBMCs. These receptors were collected from a human donor in good health (CMV status not recorded). Some clones in this sample may be carry-over from other donors' samples. Each CDR3 is given with its conserved first and last residue. Fields, in order: J gene, D gene, V gene, clone size, CDR3 protein, CDR3 DNA. The D gene is left open where the match is weak. Some rows mark clone size as missing; the rest say once, few, many or name a class of expanded clone.

TRBJ2-1 | . | TRBV5-4 | few | CASSLVAAYNEQFF | TGTGCCAGCAGCTTGGTTGCCGCCTACAATGAGCAGTTCTTC
TRBJ2-5 | . | TRBV7-2 | many | CASSLVGDRGTQYF | TGTGCCAGCAGCTTAGTCGGCGATAGGGGGACCCAGTACTTC
TRBJ2-1 | . | TRBV7-2 | few | CASREAMRHNEQFF | TGTGCCAGCAGAGAAGCGATGCGACACAATGAGCAGTTCTTC
TRBJ1-1 | . | TRBV27 | . | CASSFFGETAEAFF | TGTGCCAGCAGTTTTTTCGGGGAAACAGCTGAAGCTTTCTTT
TRBJ2-2 | . | TRBV2 | few | CASSVNSPANTGELFF | TGTGCCAGCAGTGTTAACAGTCCCGCTAACACCGGGGAGCTGTTTTTT
TRBJ1-5 | . | TRBV7-8 | few | CASSLSRENQPQHF | TGTGCCAGCAGCTTATCCAGGGAAAATCAGCCCCAGCATTTT
TRBJ2-7 | TRBD1 | TRBV7-8 | many | CASSSDRGSKQYF | TGTGCCAGCAGCTCCGACAGGGGTTCAAAGCAGTACTTC
TRBJ2-3 | . | TRBV7-2 | many | CASSLGLNGPWGTDTQYF | TGTGCCAGCAGCTTGGGACTGAACGGCCCATGGGGCACAGATACGCAGTATTTT
TRBJ2-1 | TRBD2 | TRBV7-2 | few | CASSTVLAGGPYEQFF | TGTGCCAGCAGCACTGTACTAGCGGGAGGGCCCTATGAGCAGTTCTTC
TRBJ2-3 | TRBD2 | TRBV7-6 | few | CASSSPALGLAGDPDTQYF | TGTGCCAGCAGCTCTCCTGCCCTCGGACTAGCGGGAGACCCAGATACGCAGTATTTT
TRBJ2-7 | TRBD2 | TRBV28 | few | CASRNSGSISYEQYF | TGTGCCAGCAGGAATAGCGGGAGTATTTCCTACGAGCAGTACTTC
TRBJ1-1 | . | TRBV6-1 | few | CASSEMVTLNTEAFF | TGTGCCAGCAGTGAAATGGTTACCCTCAACACTGAAGCTTTCTTT
TRBJ2-1 | TRBD1 | TRBV7-9 | . | CASTIRDSPYNEQFF | TGTGCCAGCACCATCCGGGACAGCCCATACAATGAGCAGTTCTTC